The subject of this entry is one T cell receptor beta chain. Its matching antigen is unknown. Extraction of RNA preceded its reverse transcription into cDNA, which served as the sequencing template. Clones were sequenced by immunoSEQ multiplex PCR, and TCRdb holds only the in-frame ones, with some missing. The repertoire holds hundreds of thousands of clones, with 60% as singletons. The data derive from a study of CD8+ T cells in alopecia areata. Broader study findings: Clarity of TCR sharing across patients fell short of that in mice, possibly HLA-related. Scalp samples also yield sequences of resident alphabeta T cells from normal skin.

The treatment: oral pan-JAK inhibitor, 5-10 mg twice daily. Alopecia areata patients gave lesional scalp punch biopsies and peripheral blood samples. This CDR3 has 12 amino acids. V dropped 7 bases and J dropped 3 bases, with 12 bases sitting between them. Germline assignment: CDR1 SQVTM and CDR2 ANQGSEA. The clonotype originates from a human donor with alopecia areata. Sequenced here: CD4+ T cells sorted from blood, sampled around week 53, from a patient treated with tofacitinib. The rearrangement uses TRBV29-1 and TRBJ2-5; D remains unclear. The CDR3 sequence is CSAGAWKETQYF. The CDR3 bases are TGCAGCGCTGGAGCGTGGAAAGAGACCCAGTACTTC.